Sequencing of this T cell receptor beta chain was carried out in a study of T cell changes during pregnancy in multiple sclerosis. This CDR3 has 11 amino acids. Germline loops: CDR1 DFQATT, CDR2 SNEGSKA (reference sequence). Trimming removed 8 bases from V and 6 bases from J; junction bases left unmatched: 7. The table came from immunoSEQ multiplex PCR; TCRdb's copy has only in-frame clones and leaves some out. The sample contains around 55,000 clones, under 95% of which appear only once. The sequencing used CD8+ T cells from peripheral blood mononuclear cells, collected in the third trimester of pregnancy. The chain has TRBV20-1 and TRBJ2-7, with 7 nucleotides matching TRBD2. This receptor was obtained from a female donor with multiple sclerosis, enrolled in a pregnancy study. CDR3 in amino acids: CSPTSGAEQYF. The CDR3 DNA follows: TGCAGTCCAACGAGCGGGGCCGAGCAGTACTTC.